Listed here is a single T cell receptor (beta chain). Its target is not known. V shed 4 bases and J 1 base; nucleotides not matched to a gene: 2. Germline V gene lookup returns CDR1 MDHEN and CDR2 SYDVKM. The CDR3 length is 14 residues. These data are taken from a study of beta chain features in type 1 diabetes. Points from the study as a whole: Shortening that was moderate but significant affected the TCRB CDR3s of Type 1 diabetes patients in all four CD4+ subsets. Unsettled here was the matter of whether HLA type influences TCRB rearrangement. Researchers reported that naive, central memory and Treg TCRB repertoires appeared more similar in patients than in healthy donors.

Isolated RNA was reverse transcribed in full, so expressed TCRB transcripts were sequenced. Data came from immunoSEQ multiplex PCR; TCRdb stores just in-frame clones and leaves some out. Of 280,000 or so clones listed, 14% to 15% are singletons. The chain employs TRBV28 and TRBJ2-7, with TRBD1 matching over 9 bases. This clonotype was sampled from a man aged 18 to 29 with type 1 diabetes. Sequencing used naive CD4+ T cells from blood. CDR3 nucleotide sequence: TGTGCCAGCAGTTGGGACAGGGCTTCCTACGAGCAGTACTTC. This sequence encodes CASSWDRASYEQYF.